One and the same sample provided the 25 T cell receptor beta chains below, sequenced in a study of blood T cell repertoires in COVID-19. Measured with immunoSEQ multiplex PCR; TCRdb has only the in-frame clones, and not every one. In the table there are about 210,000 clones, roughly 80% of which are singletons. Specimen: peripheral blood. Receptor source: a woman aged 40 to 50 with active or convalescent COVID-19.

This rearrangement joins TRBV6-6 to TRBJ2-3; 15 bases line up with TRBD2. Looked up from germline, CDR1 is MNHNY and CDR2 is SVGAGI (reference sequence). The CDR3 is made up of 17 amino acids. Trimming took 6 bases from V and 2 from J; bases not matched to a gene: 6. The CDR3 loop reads CASSRGTSGGYTDTQYF. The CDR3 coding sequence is TGTGCCAGCAGCCGAGGGACTAGCGGGGGGTACACAGATACGCAGTATTTT.

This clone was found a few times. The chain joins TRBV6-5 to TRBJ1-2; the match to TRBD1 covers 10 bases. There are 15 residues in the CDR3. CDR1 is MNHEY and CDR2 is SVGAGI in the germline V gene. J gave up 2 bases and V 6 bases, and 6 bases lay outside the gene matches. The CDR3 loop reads CASRVLGQGNYGYTF. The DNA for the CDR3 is TGTGCCAGCAGAGTGTTGGGACAGGGGAACTATGGCTACACCTTC.

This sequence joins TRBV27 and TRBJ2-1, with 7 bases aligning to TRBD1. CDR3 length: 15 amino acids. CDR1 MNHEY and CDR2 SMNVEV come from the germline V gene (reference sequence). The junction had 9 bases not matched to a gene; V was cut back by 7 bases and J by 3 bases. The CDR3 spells CASNSRGQLYNEQFF. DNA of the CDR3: TGTGCCAGCAATTCGAGGGGACAGCTCTACAATGAGCAGTTCTTC.

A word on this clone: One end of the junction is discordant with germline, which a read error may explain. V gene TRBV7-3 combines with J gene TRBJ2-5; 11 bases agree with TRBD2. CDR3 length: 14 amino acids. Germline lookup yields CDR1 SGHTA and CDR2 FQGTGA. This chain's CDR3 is CASSVTSGGGTQYF. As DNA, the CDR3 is TGTGCCAGCAGCGTAACTAGCGGGGGAGGGACCCAGTACTTC.

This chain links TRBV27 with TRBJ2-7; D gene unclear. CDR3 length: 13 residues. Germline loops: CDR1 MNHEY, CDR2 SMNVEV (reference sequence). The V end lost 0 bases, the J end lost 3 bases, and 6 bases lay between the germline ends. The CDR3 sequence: CASSLSPGYEQYF. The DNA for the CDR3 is TGTGCCAGCAGTTTATCGCCAGGCTACGAGCAGTACTTC.

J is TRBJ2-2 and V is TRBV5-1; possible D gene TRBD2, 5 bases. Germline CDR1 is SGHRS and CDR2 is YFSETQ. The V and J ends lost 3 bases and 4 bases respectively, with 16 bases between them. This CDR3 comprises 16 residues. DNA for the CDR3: TGCGCCAGCAGCTCGCCGGACTTTCGCCGCACCGGGGAGCTGTTTTTT. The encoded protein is CASSSPDFRRTGELFF.

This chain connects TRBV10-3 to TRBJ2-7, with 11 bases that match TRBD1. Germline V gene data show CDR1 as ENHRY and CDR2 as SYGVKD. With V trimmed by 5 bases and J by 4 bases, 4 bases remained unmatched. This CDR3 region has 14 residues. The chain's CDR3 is CAISSGTGGYEQYF. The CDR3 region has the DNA TGTGCCATCAGTTCCGGGACAGGGGGATACGAGCAGTACTTC.

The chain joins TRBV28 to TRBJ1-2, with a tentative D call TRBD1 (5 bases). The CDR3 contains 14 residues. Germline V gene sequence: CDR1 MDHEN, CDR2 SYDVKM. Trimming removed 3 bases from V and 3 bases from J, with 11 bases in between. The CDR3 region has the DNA TGTGCCAGCAGTTTTAGTGACAGATACTATGGCTACACCTTC. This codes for CASSFSDRYYGYTF.

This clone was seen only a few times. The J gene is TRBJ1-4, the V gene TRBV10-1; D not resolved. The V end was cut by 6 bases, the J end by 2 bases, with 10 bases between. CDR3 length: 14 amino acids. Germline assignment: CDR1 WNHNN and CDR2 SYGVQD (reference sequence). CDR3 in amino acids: CASSSGTTNEKLFF. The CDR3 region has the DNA TGCGCCAGCAGCTCAGGAACGACTAATGAAAAACTGTTTTTT.

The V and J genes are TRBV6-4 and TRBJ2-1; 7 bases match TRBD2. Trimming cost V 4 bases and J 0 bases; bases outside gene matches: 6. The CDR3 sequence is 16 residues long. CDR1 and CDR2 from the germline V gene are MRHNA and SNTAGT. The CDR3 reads CASSARGTNSYNEQFF. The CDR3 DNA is TGTGCCAGCAGTGCCCGGGGGACTAACTCCTACAATGAGCAGTTCTTC.

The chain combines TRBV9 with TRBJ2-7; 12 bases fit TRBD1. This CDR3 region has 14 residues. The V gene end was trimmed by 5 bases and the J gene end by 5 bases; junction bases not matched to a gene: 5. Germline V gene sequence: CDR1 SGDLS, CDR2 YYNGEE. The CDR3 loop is CASSTGTGGHEQYF. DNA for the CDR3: TGTGCCAGCAGTACCGGGACAGGGGGCCACGAGCAGTACTTC.

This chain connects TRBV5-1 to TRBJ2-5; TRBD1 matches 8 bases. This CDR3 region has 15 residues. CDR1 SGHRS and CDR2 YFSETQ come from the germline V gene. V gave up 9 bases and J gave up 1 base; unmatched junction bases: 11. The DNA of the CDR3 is TGCGCCACCAGAGAGTGGGGACAGGTCCAAGAGACCCAGTACTTC. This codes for CATREWGQVQETQYF.

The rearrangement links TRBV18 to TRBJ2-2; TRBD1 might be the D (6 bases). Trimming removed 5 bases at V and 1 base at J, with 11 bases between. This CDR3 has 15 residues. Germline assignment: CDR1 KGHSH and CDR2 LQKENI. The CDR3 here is CASSWRTENTGELFF. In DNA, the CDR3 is TGTGCCAGCTCATGGAGGACAGAGAACACCGGGGAGCTGTTTTTT.

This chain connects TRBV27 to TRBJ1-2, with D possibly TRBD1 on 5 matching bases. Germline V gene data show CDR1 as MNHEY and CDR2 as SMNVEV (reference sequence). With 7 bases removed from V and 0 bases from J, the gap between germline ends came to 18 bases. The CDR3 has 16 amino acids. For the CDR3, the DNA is TGTGCCAGCAAATCCGAAGGGGCAGGGTCTAACTATGGCTACACCTTC. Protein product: CASKSEGAGSNYGYTF.

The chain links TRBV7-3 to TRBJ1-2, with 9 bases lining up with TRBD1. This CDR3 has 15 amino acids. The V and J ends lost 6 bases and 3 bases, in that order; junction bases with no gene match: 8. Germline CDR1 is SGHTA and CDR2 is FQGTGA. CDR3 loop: CASRPTGGIDYGYTF. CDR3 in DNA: TGTGCCAGCAGACCAACAGGGGGCATAGACTATGGCTACACCTTC. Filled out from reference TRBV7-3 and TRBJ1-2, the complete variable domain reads GAGVSQTPSNKVTEKGKYVELRCDPISGHTALYWYRQSLGQGPEFLIYFQGTGAADDSGLPNDRFFAVRPEGSVSTLKIQRTERGDSAVYLCASRPTGGIDYGYTFGSGTRLTVV.

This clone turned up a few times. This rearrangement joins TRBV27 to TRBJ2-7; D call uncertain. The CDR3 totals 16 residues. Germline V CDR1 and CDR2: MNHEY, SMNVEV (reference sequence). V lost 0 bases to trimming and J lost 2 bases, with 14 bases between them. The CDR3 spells CASSLSMSAAAYEQYF. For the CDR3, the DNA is TGTGCCAGCAGTTTATCAATGAGTGCGGCAGCCTACGAGCAGTACTTC.

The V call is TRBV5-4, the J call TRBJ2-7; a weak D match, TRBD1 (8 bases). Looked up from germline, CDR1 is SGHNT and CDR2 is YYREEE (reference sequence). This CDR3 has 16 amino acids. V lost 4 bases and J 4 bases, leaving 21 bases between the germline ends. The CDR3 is CASSPKGGDRTYEQYF. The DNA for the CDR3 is TGTGCCAGCAGCCCGAAGGGGGGGGACAGGACTTACGAGCAGTACTTC.

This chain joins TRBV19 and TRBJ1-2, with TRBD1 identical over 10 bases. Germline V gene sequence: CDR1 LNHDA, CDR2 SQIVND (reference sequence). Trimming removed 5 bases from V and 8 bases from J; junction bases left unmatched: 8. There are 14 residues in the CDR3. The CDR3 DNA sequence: TGTGCCAGTAGTGCGGGACAGGGGTCCTCGGGCTACACCTTC. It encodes CASSAGQGSSGYTF.

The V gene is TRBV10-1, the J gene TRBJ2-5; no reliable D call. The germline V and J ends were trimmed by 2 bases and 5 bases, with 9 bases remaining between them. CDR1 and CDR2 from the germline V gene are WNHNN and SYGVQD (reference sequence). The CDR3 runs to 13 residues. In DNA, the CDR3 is TGCGCCAGCAGTGAGAGCAGGTCCGAGACCCAGTACTTC. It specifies CASSESRSETQYF.

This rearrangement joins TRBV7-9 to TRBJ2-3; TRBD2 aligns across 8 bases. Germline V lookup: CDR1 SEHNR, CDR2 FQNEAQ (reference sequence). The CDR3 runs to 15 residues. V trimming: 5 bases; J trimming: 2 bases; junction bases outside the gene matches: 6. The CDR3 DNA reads TGTGCCAGCAGCCGAAGTAGCGGGGTCACAGATACGCAGTATTTT. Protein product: CASSRSSGVTDTQYF.

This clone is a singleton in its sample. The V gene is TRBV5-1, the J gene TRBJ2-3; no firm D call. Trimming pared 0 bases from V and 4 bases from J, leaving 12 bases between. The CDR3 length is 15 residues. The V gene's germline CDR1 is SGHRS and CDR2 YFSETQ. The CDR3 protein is CASSLGTDYSDTQYF. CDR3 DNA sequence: TGCGCCAGCAGCTTGGGTACTGATTACTCAGATACGCAGTATTTT.

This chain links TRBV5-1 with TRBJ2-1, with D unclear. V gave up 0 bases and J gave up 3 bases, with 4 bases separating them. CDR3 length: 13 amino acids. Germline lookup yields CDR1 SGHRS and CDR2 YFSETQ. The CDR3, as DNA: TGCGCCAGCAGCTTGGGCAGCTACAATGAGCAGTTCTTC. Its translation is CASSLGSYNEQFF.

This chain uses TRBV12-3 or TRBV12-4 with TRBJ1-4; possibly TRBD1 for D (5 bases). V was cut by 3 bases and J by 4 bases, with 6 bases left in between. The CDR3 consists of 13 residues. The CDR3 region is CASSLGGNEKLFF. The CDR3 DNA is TGTGCCAGCAGTTTGGGGGGTAATGAAAAACTGTTTTTT.

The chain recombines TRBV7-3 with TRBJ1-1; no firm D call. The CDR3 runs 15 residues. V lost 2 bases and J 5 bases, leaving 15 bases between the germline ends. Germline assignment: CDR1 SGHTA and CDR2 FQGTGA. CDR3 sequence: CASSLGPGVETEAFF. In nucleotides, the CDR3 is TGTGCCAGCAGCTTAGGTCCCGGGGTGGAAACTGAAGCTTTCTTT.

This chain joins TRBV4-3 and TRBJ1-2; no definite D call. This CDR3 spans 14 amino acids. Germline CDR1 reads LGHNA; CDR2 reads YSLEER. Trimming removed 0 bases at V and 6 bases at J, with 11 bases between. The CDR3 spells CASSQEISEDGYTF. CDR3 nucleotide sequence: TGCGCCAGCAGCCAAGAAATTTCCGAGGATGGCTACACCTTC.